The 7 T cell receptor beta chains presented below share a single source sample, sequenced in a study of Graves' ophthalmopathy and Graves' hyperthyroidism (dated by TCRdb to 2017 to 2018). The instrument given in TCRdb is Illumina HiSeq 2000. TCR beta CDR3 regions were amplified from RNA transcripts for repertoire sequencing. The first round of RT-PCR was done with HTBI primers and the Qiagen OneStep RT-PCR kit, and was followed by a second round of multiplex PCR, then size selection and purification. TCRdb itself trimmed the public reads at Q25 with fastp, ran MiXCR and retained productive beta chains. Rows are combined by CDR3 protein, so each entry shows the most common genes and DNA. Recorded for this sample are about 640,000 distinct CDR3 sequences; about two fifths of them occurred a single time. The ten top clones hold around 3.3% of the sample. Material for sequencing was peripheral blood. All receptors derive from an adult man with Graves' ophthalmopathy.

This clonotype was seen only a few times. The chain uses TRBV25-1 and TRBJ2-1; D call uncertain. The CDR3 runs 13 residues. Deletions cut 4 bases from V and 2 bases from J, with 6 bases between. Germline V gene sequence: CDR1 MGHDK, CDR2 SYGVNS. CDR3 region: CASSGQTYNEQFF. The CDR3 coding sequence is TGTGCCAGCAGTGGGCAGACCTACAATGAGCAGTTCTTC.

The rearrangement links TRBV7-7 to TRBJ2-2, with 9 bases matching TRBD1. The germline CDR1 and CDR2 sequences are SSHAT and FNYEAQ (reference sequence). There are 14 residues in the CDR3. The CDR3 sequence: CASFRDRVTGELFF. The DNA for the CDR3 is TGTGCTAGCTTCCGGGACAGGGTCACCGGGGAGCTGTTTTTT.

The table lists this clonotype with many counts. The V call is TRBV25-1, the J call TRBJ1-5, with a possible D match to TRBD1 (5 bases). The V gene lost 4 bases and the J gene lost 7 bases, with 14 bases spanning the gap. Germline V gene data show CDR1 as MGHDK and CDR2 as SYGVNS. The CDR3 runs to 14 residues. The CDR3 bases are TGTGCCAGCAGTGCCACAGGATACGGACAGCCCCAGCATTTT. Protein product: CASSATGYGQPQHF. Full variable domain (missing parts from reference TRBV25-1 and TRBJ1-5): EADIYQTPRYLVIGTGKKITLECSQTMGHDKMYWYQQDPGMELHLIHYSYGVNSTEKGDLSSESTVSRIRTEHFPLTLESARPSHTSQYLCASSATGYGQPQHFGDGTRLSIL.

This clonotype showed up just a few times. The V and J genes are TRBV13 and TRBJ1-3; no clear D. Germline V lookup: CDR1 PRHDT, CDR2 FYEKMQ (reference sequence). The length of the CDR3 is 13 residues. Trimming stripped 6 bases from V and 4 bases from J, with 10 bases between. In nucleotides, the CDR3 is TGTGCCAGCAGTACACCTGTGGGAAACACCATATATTTT. Translating gives CASSTPVGNTIYF.

This clonotype was counted many times. CDR3 DNA sequence: TGTGCCAGTAGTTTTGGACGGATCTACGAGCAGTACTTC. It is translated as CASSFGRIYEQYF. The chain couples TRBV19 to TRBJ2-7, with unresolved D. The CDR3 has 13 residues. V was cut by 5 bases and J by 3 bases, with 11 bases left in between. Germline assignment: CDR1 LNHDA and CDR2 SQIVND (reference sequence).

At least ten counts were recorded for this clonotype. The chain joins TRBV29-1 to TRBJ2-5; no clear D. The CDR3 is 11 residues long. CDR1 and CDR2 (germline): SQVTM, ANQGSEA. V lost 6 bases to trimming and J lost 1 base, with 6 bases between them. The CDR3 protein is CSVLRQETQYF. CDR3 sequence (DNA): TGCAGCGTGCTTCGCCAAGAGACCCAGTACTTC.

This clonotype was seen repeatedly, ten times or more. The chain couples TRBV7-9 to TRBJ2-2; 9 bases match TRBD1. The germline gives CDR1 SEHNR, CDR2 FQNEAQ (reference sequence). The junction had 3 bases not matched to a gene; V was cut back by 4 bases and J by 0 bases. The CDR3 has 16 amino acids. DNA of the CDR3: TGTGCCAGCAGCTCGTGGACAGGGGCGAACACCGGGGAGCTGTTTTTT. It specifies CASSSWTGANTGELFF.